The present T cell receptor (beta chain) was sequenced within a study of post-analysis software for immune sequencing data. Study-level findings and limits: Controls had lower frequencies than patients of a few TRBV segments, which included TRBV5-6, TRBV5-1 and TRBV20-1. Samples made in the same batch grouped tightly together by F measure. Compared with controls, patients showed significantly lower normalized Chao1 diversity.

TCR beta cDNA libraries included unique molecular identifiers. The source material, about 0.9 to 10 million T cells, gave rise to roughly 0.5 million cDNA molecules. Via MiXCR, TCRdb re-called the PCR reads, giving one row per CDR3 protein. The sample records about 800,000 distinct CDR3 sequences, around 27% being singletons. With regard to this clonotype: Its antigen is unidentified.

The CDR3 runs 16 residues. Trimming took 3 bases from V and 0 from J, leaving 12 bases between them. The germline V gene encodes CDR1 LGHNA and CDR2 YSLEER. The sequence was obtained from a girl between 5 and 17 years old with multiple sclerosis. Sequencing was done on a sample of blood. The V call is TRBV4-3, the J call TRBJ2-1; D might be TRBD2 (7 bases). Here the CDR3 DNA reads TGCGCCAGCAGCCAGACGAGGGGGGGCTCCTACAATGAGCAGTTCTTC. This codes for CASSQTRGGSYNEQFF.